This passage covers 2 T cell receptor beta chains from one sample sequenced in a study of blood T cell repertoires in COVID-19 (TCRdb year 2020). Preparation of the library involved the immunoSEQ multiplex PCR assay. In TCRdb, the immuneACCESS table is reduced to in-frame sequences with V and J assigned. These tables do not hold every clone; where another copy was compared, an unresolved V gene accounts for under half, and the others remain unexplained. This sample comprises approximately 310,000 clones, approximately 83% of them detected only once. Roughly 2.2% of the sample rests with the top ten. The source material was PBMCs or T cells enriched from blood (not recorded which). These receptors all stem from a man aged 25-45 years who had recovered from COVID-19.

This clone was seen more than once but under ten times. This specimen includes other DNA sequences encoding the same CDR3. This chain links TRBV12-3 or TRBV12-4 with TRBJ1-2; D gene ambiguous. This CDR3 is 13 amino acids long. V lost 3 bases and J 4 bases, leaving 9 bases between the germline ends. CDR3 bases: TGTGCCAGCAGTTTGCACAGTTCCTATGGCTACACCTTC. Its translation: CASSLHSSYGYTF.

The CDR3 region is CASSHRTGGNSPLHF. The CDR3 region has the DNA TGCGCCAGCAGCCACAGGACAGGGGGGAATTCACCCCTCCACTTT. The gene calls are TRBV4-3 and TRBJ1-6; TRBD1 agrees at 10 bases. CDR3 length: 15 residues. Germline V lookup: CDR1 LGHNA, CDR2 YSLEER. V lost 3 bases to trimming and J lost 7 bases; unmatched junction nucleotides: 3.